This TCR beta chain derives from a study of long-term antiretroviral therapy in people with HIV. Survey level was the resolution at which the v3.0 immunoSEQ assay ran. Using immunoSEQ multiplex PCR, the repertoire was profiled, and TCRdb retains in-frame clones only, with some absent. The top ten hold about a sixth of the sample, which has about 24,000 clones, roughly 79% seen once. This CDR3 is 17 amino acids long. V was clipped by 6 bases and J by 3 bases; unmatched bases: 14. CDR1 is SNHLY, CDR2 FYNNEI, per germline. Regarding this clone: Its antigen remains unidentified.

Study-level results: Against controls, HIV repertoires showed narrower ranges of CDR3 length. The study found that diversity rose after ART but stayed below transplant donor controls.

This specimen was unsorted PBMCs, taken at the start of antiretroviral therapy, before treatment. This receptor was taken from a woman younger than 35 with HIV. The chain has TRBV2 and TRBJ1-3; 7 positions agree with TRBD1. In nucleotides, the CDR3 is TGTGCCAGCAGAAAGGGGGCCTCCGGGACAGATGGAAACACCATATATTTT. Its protein is CASRKGASGTDGNTIYF.